The clone carrying this T cell receptor beta chain has ten or more counts. What it recognizes is unknown. The data stem from a study of T cells in Graves' hyperthyroidism and ophthalmopathy. Study outcomes and limitations: Model output signaled ophthalmopathy a median approximately 6 months ahead of onset.

The V gene's germline CDR1 is SNHLY and CDR2 FYNNEI. The CDR3 contains 11 residues. Trimming left V 4 bases short and J 5 bases short, with 6 bases between. The PBMCs were sourced from fresh peripheral blood (approximately 9 ml). Researchers amplified the TCR beta CDR3 regions from RNA transcripts. Carried out on the TCR CDR3, a first-round RT-PCR used the HTBI primer set. Each CDR3 protein is one row after TCRdb ran MiXCR on the multiplex PCR reads. The repertoire holds some 350,000 distinct CDR3 sequences, with less than 20% as singletons. The sample comprised blood. The chain uses TRBV2 and TRBJ2-7; a possible D gene is TRBD1 (5 bases). The clonotype originates from a woman aged 18-29 years with Graves' hyperthyroidism that later progressed to Graves' ophthalmopathy. This CDR3 is CASSGGHEQYF. In DNA, the CDR3 is TGTGCCAGCAGTGGGGGCCACGAGCAGTACTTC. Full variable domain (rest looked up from reference TRBV2 and TRBJ2-7): EPEVTQTPSHQVTQMGQEVILRCVPISNHLYFYWYRQILGQKVEFLVSFYNNEISEKSEIFDDQFSVERPDGSNFTLKIRSTKLEDSAMYFCASSGGHEQYFGPGTRLTVT.